Reported below is one T cell receptor beta chain. Its antigen remains unidentified. Coverage ceases 3 residues before the CDR3 finishes, and the germline J gene fills in the end. These data belong to a study of T cell clonality in common variable immunodeficiency. General study results and limits: Common variable immunodeficiency TCR beta sequences reportedly had fewer deletions and N-nucleotide insertions.

Assay used: immunoSEQ multiplex PCR; TCRdb lists only in-frame clones, some missing. This repertoire holds over 25,000 clones, and none appear only once. The germline CDR1 and CDR2 sequences are SGHTA and FQGNSA. V lost 0 bases and J 5 bases, leaving 14 bases between the germline ends. This CDR3 has 16 amino acids. The TCR sequence derives from a human donor with common variable immunodeficiency. The V and J genes are TRBV7-2 and TRBJ1-5, with D maybe TRBD1 (5 bases). Material for sequencing was peripheral blood mononuclear cells. Incomplete CDR3 DNA: TGTGCCAGCAGCTTAGCTCGGGCAGGGCTAGATCAGCCC. This sequence encodes CASSLARAGLDQP. The whole CDR3 is CASSLARAGLDQPQHF. Variable domain in full (rest from reference TRBV7-2 and TRBJ1-5): GAGVSQSPSNKVTEKGKDVELRCDPISGHTALYWYRQSLGQGLEFLIYFQGNSAPDKSGLPSDRFSAERTGGSVSTLTIQRTQQEDSAVYLCASSLARAGLDQPQHFGDGTRLSIL.